The 21 T cell receptor beta chains below were found in one sample sequenced in a study of response to subunit inactivated influenza vaccine. TCRdb called the RT-PCR reads again in MiXCR, with one record for every CDR3 protein. The sample has around 710,000 distinct CDR3 sequences, about 15% seen once. Here the sequenced sample was PBMCs from blood, taken roughly 15 days before vaccination. The receptors derive from a man between 50 and 59 years old who received an inactivated influenza vaccine.

This rearrangement joins TRBV7-3 to TRBJ2-5; D gene ambiguous. The CDR3 sequence is 13 residues long. Trimming stripped 2 bases from V and 8 bases from J, with 12 bases between. The germline gives CDR1 SGHTA, CDR2 FQGTGA. The CDR3 DNA is TGTGCCAGCAGCTTATGGGGTGGAGACACCCAGTACTTC. Residues: CASSLWGGDTQYF.

Many counts were recorded for this clonotype. The chain recombines TRBV9 with TRBJ2-1; the D is unclear. The CDR3 contains 15 residues. Germline CDR1 reads SGDLS; CDR2 reads YYNGEE. V lost 0 bases and J 0 bases, leaving 7 bases between the germline ends. The CDR3 loop is CASSVEAISYNEQFF. CDR3 bases: TGTGCCAGCAGCGTAGAGGCTATCTCCTACAATGAGCAGTTCTTC.

This chain links TRBV7-8 with TRBJ2-5; D is unresolved. There are 15 residues in the CDR3. Trimming took 5 bases from V and 1 from J, leaving 14 bases between them. CDR1 and CDR2 (germline): SGHVS, FQNEAQ. In DNA, the CDR3 is TGTGCCAGCAGCGCCCCGCGATGGGTCCAAGAGACCCAGTACTTC. This codes for CASSAPRWVQETQYF. Complete variable domain (other parts from reference TRBV7-8 and TRBJ2-5): GAGVSQSPRYKVAKRGQDVALRCDPISGHVSLFWYQQALGQGPEFLTYFQNEAQLDKSGLPSDRFFAERPEGSVSTLKIQRTQQEDSAVYLCASSAPRWVQETQYFGPGTRLLVL.

There are a few counts of this clonotype. The chain employs TRBV20-1 and TRBJ1-2; a weak D match, TRBD1 (6 bases). Per the germline V gene, CDR1 is DFQATT and CDR2 is SNEGSKA (reference sequence). The CDR3 consists of 13 residues. Trimming shortened V by 2 bases and J by 7 bases, and 14 bases separated the two germline ends. In DNA form, the CDR3 reads TGCAGTGCTAGACTATTTCAGGGGCCTGGCTACACCTTC. Translating it yields CSARLFQGPGYTF.

The chain has TRBV28 and TRBJ1-2, with D maybe TRBD1 (6 bases). This CDR3 has 14 amino acids. Looked up from germline, CDR1 is MDHEN and CDR2 is SYDVKM. V was cut by 5 bases and J by 3 bases, with 13 bases left in between. In DNA form, the CDR3 reads TGTGCCAGCAGTGACAGGTCCCTTTACTATGGCTACACCTTC. This encodes CASSDRSLYYGYTF.

This clonotype was picked up a small number of times. This rearrangement joins TRBV7-9 to TRBJ1-1, with D maybe TRBD1 (5 bases). Germline CDR1 SEHNR, CDR2 FQNEAQ (reference sequence). The CDR3 covers 14 residues. V was cut by 4 bases and J by 3 bases, with 12 bases left in between. CDR3 bases: TGTGCCAGCAGCTCCTTAGACAGCTACACTGAAGCTTTCTTT. Translated, it gives CASSSLDSYTEAFF.

This clonotype occurred a few times. The chain employs TRBV4-3 and TRBJ2-1; D is undetermined. V lost 0 bases and J lost 3, with 12 bases in between. The CDR3 runs 16 residues. Germline V lookup: CDR1 LGHNA, CDR2 YSLEER. This chain's CDR3 is CASSQDKGLDYNEQFF. The CDR3 DNA reads as TGCGCCAGCAGCCAAGATAAGGGCCTGGACTACAATGAGCAGTTCTTC.

The chain is built from TRBV29-1 and TRBJ2-7, with 10 bases matching TRBD1. The V gene end was trimmed by 4 bases and the J gene end by 4 bases; junction bases not matched to a gene: 7. The CDR3 consists of 14 residues. CDR1 and CDR2 (germline): SQVTM, ANQGSEA. The chain's CDR3 is CSVGLGQGGYEQYF. The CDR3 nucleotides are TGCAGCGTTGGGCTTGGACAGGGGGGGTACGAGCAGTACTTC.

The DNA for the CDR3 is TGTGCCACCAGCAGAGAAGCCGGGACTAGCGTTCGCAGCTCCTACAATGAGCAGTTCTTC. Encoded protein: CATSREAGTSVRSSYNEQFF. This chain uses TRBV15 with TRBJ2-1; 10 bases are shared with TRBD2. J lost 0 bases, V lost 0 bases, and 11 bases had no gene match. CDR1 and CDR2 (germline): LNHNV, YYDKDF (reference sequence). This CDR3 contains 20 residues.

The rearrangement links TRBV30 to TRBJ2-3, with 7 nucleotides matching TRBD1. The germline CDR1 and CDR2 sequences are GTSNPN and SVGIG (reference sequence). CDR3 length: 14 amino acids. The V and J ends lost 2 bases and 4 bases, in that order; junction bases with no gene match: 6. Here the CDR3 reads CAWSRQGLADTQYF. The CDR3 DNA follows: TGTGCCTGGAGTAGACAGGGTTTGGCAGATACGCAGTATTTT.

The V gene is TRBV20-1, the J gene TRBJ1-4; a weak D match, TRBD1 (5 bases). CDR1 DFQATT and CDR2 SNEGSKA come from the germline V gene (reference sequence). V was cut by 0 bases and J by 4 bases, with 21 bases left in between. The CDR3 covers 18 residues. CDR3 DNA sequence: TGCAGTGCTAGAGATCTATCGGCGCAGGGACGGGATAATGAAAAACTGTTTTTT. It is translated as CSARDLSAQGRDNEKLFF.

This clonotype was counted between two and nine times. The rearrangement uses TRBV28 and TRBJ2-1; 11 nucleotides match TRBD1. Unmatched junction bases numbered 5, after V lost 3 bases and J lost 7 bases. The length of the CDR3 is 15 residues. Germline assignment: CDR1 MDHEN and CDR2 SYDVKM. The CDR3 DNA reads TGTGCCAGCAGTTTCGGGACAGGGGGGAAGAATGAGCAGTTCTTC. This sequence encodes CASSFGTGGKNEQFF. Filled out from reference TRBV28 and TRBJ2-1, the complete variable domain reads DVKVTQSSRYLVKRTGEKVFLECVQDMDHENMFWYRQDPGLGLRLIYFSYDVKMKEKGDIPEGYSVSREKKERFSLILESASTNQTSMYLCASSFGTGGKNEQFFGPGTRLTVL.

This clonotype was observed a few times. The genes are TRBV20-1 and TRBJ2-1; TRBD1 or TRBD2 may be the D gene (5 bases each). Germline assignment: CDR1 DFQATT and CDR2 SNEGSKA (reference sequence). The CDR3 runs 12 residues. V lost 2 bases to trimming and J lost 8 bases, with 10 bases between them. Here the CDR3 reads CSARIRGDEQFF. CDR3 DNA sequence: TGCAGTGCTAGAATACGGGGCGATGAGCAGTTCTTC.

The CDR3 region has the DNA TGCAGTGCAATCCCCAGTACATCCTACGAGCAGTACTTC. This gives the protein CSAIPSTSYEQYF. The rearrangement uses TRBV20-1 and TRBJ2-7; D not resolved. The length of the CDR3 is 13 residues. The V and J ends lost 6 bases and 1 base respectively, with 13 bases between them. Germline loops: CDR1 DFQATT, CDR2 SNEGSKA (reference sequence).

J is TRBJ2-1 and V is TRBV5-1; D remains unclear. Germline loops: CDR1 SGHRS, CDR2 YFSETQ. The CDR3 loop spans 16 amino acids. The V end lost 4 bases, the J end lost 6 bases, and 20 bases lay between the germline ends. DNA of the CDR3: TGCGCCAGCAGCCCCCTCGTGGTAGTCCGCCGCAATGAGCAGTTCTTC. Its translation is CASSPLVVVRRNEQFF.

The J gene is TRBJ1-4, the V gene TRBV27; possible D gene TRBD1, 5 bases. This CDR3 spans 17 amino acids. Germline CDR1 and CDR2: MNHEY and SMNVEV (reference sequence). V was shortened by 8 bases and J by 2 bases, with 21 bases between the two germline ends. The CDR3 nucleotides read TGTGCCAGCTGTCTGAGGCGGGAGGGACCCACTAATGAAAAACTGTTTTTT. The encoded protein is CASCLRREGPTNEKLFF.

V is TRBV20-1 and J is TRBJ2-2; the D gene could be TRBD1 or TRBD2 (5 bases each). Trimming removed 0 bases at V and 0 bases at J, with 11 bases between. The CDR3 sequence is 16 residues long. Germline CDR1 reads DFQATT; CDR2 reads SNEGSKA (reference sequence). Here the CDR3 reads CSARDAGRANTGELFF. CDR3 sequence (DNA): TGCAGTGCTAGAGATGCGGGCAGGGCGAACACCGGGGAGCTGTTTTTT.

V usage is TRBV4-2 and J usage is TRBJ2-5; D remains unclear. The germline V gene has CDR1 LGHNA and CDR2 YNFKEQ. V lost 1 base to trimming and J lost 5 bases, with 11 bases between them. This CDR3 is built from 14 residues. Here the CDR3 DNA reads TGTGCCAGCAGCCAAGTCGACTTCGCTGAGACCCAGTACTTC. It translates to CASSQVDFAETQYF.

This clonotype was counted a few times. The rearrangement uses TRBV7-8 and TRBJ2-2; 8 bases are a match to TRBD2. This CDR3 contains 19 residues. Germline V gene sequence: CDR1 SGHVS, CDR2 FQNEAQ. The J segment lost 5 bases and the V segment lost 5 bases, leaving 19 bases of the junction unmatched. This chain's CDR3 is CASSPQLGLGILDTGELFF. CDR3 nucleotide sequence: TGTGCCAGCAGCCCACAACTGGGACTAGGAATTTTAGATACCGGGGAGCTGTTTTTT.

This clonotype was seen more than once but under ten times. The V and J genes are TRBV28 and TRBJ2-3; no reliable D call. This CDR3 has 14 amino acids. Germline V gene data show CDR1 as MDHEN and CDR2 as SYDVKM. V was cut by 4 bases and J by 6 bases, with 14 bases left in between. The DNA for the CDR3 is TGTGCCAGCAGTTCAAGAGGCCTGGGGGATACGCAGTATTTT. Protein sequence: CASSSRGLGDTQYF.

In this sample, this clonotype turned up a few times. This chain links TRBV12-3 or TRBV12-4 with TRBJ1-5, with D possibly TRBD1 on 6 matching bases. The CDR3 extends over 14 amino acids. The ends were cut back, 5 bases at V and 0 bases at J, with 8 bases in the middle. CDR3 protein: CASSQGNSNQPQHF. CDR3 nucleotides: TGTGCCAGCAGTCAGGGGAATAGCAATCAGCCCCAGCATTTT.